This T cell receptor (beta chain) emerged from a study of T-cell memory formation after mild COVID-19. The CDR3 extends over 15 amino acids. The ends were cut back, 0 bases at V and 5 bases at J, with 13 bases in the middle. Germline CDR1 is LGHNA and CDR2 is YNFKEQ. It was 5'RACE with constant-segment primers that produced the TCR alpha and TCR beta cDNA libraries, which carried sample barcodes and UMIs. TCRdb recomputed calls from the 5' RACE reads with MiXCR, one row per CDR3 protein. The table lists about 260,000 distinct CDR3 sequences, 7.5% to 9.5% of them singletons. This clonotype has a count of ten or more.

The chain uses TRBV4-2 and TRBJ1-1, with D possibly TRBD1 on 5 matching bases. This sequence originates from a man between 18 and 35 years old who had mild COVID-19 (a few samples of this study predate the infection). Cell type and time point are not known. Sequencing used PBMCs or a T cell subset sorted from them (not recorded which). The CDR3 loop is CASSQEEGLVTEAFF. DNA of the CDR3: TGTGCCAGCAGCCAAGAAGAGGGGCTGGTGACTGAAGCTTTCTTT.